These 29 T cell receptor beta chains originate from one sample sequenced in a study of blood T cell repertoires in COVID-19. TCRdb keeps only in-frame clones here, not all; method: immunoSEQ multiplex PCR. This table has some 150,000 clones, 80% to 90% appearing once. Sequencing was performed on peripheral blood. The origin of the receptors is a woman between 50 and 59 years old with acute or convalescent COVID-19.

The chain links TRBV27 to TRBJ2-5; a weak D match, TRBD2 (7 bases). Germline-derived CDR1 and CDR2 are MNHEY and SMNVEV (reference sequence). This CDR3 spans 13 amino acids. The V end lost 8 bases, the J end lost 4 bases, and 14 bases lay between the germline ends. The DNA for the CDR3 is TGTGCCAGCGCAGCAAGGGGGGGAGAGACCCAGTACTTC. The encoded protein is CASAARGGETQYF.

The chain uses TRBV6-1 and TRBJ1-6, with TRBD1 as a possible D gene (5 bases). Germline CDR1 is MNHNS and CDR2 is SASEGT. Trimming took off 2 bases at V and 3 bases at J, with 8 bases between the two ends. This CDR3 comprises 15 residues. The CDR3 region is CASSEKGVYNSPLHF. As DNA, the CDR3 is TGTGCCAGCAGTGAAAAAGGGGTCTATAATTCACCCCTCCACTTT.

This clone has just a few counts. This rearrangement joins TRBV12-2 to TRBJ2-1; the DNA was not compared with TRBD2, the D call given in the table. TRBV12-2 represents a pseudogene. The CDR3 loop spans 19 amino acids. The CDR3 sequence: CASRLSPGLAGCLYNEQFF. The CDR3 DNA reads as TGTGCAAGTCGCTTATCCCCGGGACTAGCGGGATGTCTCTACAATGAGCAGTTCTTC.

This chain uses TRBV19 with TRBJ2-2; 7 bases fit TRBD1. The CDR3 spans 15 residues. V lost 5 bases to trimming and J lost 2 bases; unmatched junction nucleotides: 5. The germline V gene encodes CDR1 LNHDA and CDR2 SQIVND (reference sequence). This chain's CDR3 is CASSFGTVNTGELFF. The CDR3 DNA sequence: TGTGCCAGTAGTTTCGGGACAGTTAACACCGGGGAGCTGTTTTTT.

The V and J genes are TRBV5-8 and TRBJ1-4, with TRBD1 matching 10 bases. Germline values: CDR1 SGHTS, CDR2 YDEGEE. This CDR3 is 14 amino acids long. V gave up 4 bases and J gave up 7 bases; unmatched junction bases: 4. The CDR3 DNA reads as TGTGCCAGCAGCGACGACAGGGGGCGTGAAAAACTGTTTTTT. Amino acids: CASSDDRGREKLFF. Full variable domain (remainder filled in from reference TRBV5-8 and TRBJ1-4): EAGVTQSPTHLIKTRGQQATLRCSPISGHTSVYWYQQALGLGLQFLLWYDEGEERNRGNFPPRFSGRQFPNYSSELNVNALELEDSALYLCASSDDRGREKLFFGSGTQLSVL.

This clone appeared a few times. This sequence joins TRBV29-1 and TRBJ1-1, with D maybe TRBD1 (6 bases). This CDR3 has 13 amino acids. V lost 4 bases and J lost 4, with 13 bases in between. Germline-derived CDR1 and CDR2 are SQVTM and ANQGSEA. Here the CDR3 DNA reads TGCAGCGTTGGGACCCAAGGGGGCACTGAAGCTTTCTTT. Encoded protein: CSVGTQGGTEAFF. The variable domain in full, completed from reference TRBV29-1 and TRBJ1-1, reads SAVISQKPSRDICQRGTSLTIQCQVDSQVTMMFWYRQQPGQSLTLIATANQGSEATYESGFVIDKFPISRPNLTFSTLTVSNMSPEDSSIYLCSVGTQGGTEAFFGQGTRLTVV.

The V gene is TRBV7-9, the J gene TRBJ1-1, with D hard to call. V lost 3 bases and J 2 bases, leaving 10 bases between the germline ends. The CDR3 contains 14 residues. Germline V lookup: CDR1 SEHNR, CDR2 FQNEAQ (reference sequence). The CDR3 DNA reads TGTGCCAGCAGCTTGAGTGCTATCAACACTGAAGCTTTCTTT. This translates into CASSLSAINTEAFF.

The chain employs TRBV29-1 and TRBJ2-2; 9 positions agree with TRBD1. CDR3 length: 13 residues. V shed 7 bases and J 6 bases; nucleotides not matched to a gene: 6. Germline V lookup: CDR1 SQVTM, CDR2 ANQGSEA. The CDR3 region is CSADRGEAGELFF. The CDR3 region has the DNA TGCAGCGCTGACAGGGGGGAAGCCGGGGAGCTGTTTTTT.

This chain uses TRBV29-1 with TRBJ2-1, with 15 bases matching TRBD2. The length of the CDR3 is 15 residues. Germline CDR1 and CDR2: SQVTM and ANQGSEA. V shed 3 bases, J shed 7 bases, and the junction held 4 bases outside the gene matches. The CDR3 is CSVDGTSGGMNEQFF. The CDR3 nucleotides are TGCAGCGTTGATGGGACTAGCGGGGGGATGAATGAGCAGTTCTTC.

The V call is TRBV18, the J call TRBJ2-7; 9 bases are shared with TRBD2. This CDR3 contains 18 residues. J lost 2 bases, V lost 2 bases, and 13 bases had no gene match. The germline V gene encodes CDR1 KGHSH and CDR2 LQKENI. The CDR3 DNA is TGTGCCAGCTCACCATTCAGGACTAGCGCTAAGGGGACCTACGAGCAGTACTTC. It is translated as CASSPFRTSAKGTYEQYF.

The chain has TRBV5-1 and TRBJ2-3, with D unclear. Trimming stripped 4 bases from V and 7 bases from J, with 19 bases between. The germline V gene has CDR1 SGHRS and CDR2 YFSETQ. CDR3 length: 15 amino acids. CDR3 loop: CASSVDGLLGNTQYF. In DNA form, the CDR3 reads TGCGCCAGCAGCGTAGATGGGCTTCTCGGCAATACGCAGTATTTT.

The chain is built from TRBV9 and TRBJ1-3; 8 bases line up with TRBD1. The CDR3 is 14 amino acids. Germline V gene data show CDR1 as SGDLS and CDR2 as YYNGEE. The V segment lost 3 bases and the J segment 4 bases; nucleotides outside the gene matches: 3. The CDR3 DNA reads as TGTGCCAGCAGCGCGACAGGGGCGGGAAACACCATATATTTT. This codes for CASSATGAGNTIYF.

V and J are TRBV3-1 (or the pseudogene TRBV3-2) and TRBJ1-3, with 7 nucleotides matching TRBD1. The CDR3 spans 13 residues. V lost 10 bases, J lost 6 bases, and 9 bases stayed unmatched. Germline CDR1 reads LGHDT; CDR2 reads YNNKEL (reference sequence). This CDR3 reads CATETGRKNTIYF. As DNA, the CDR3 is TGTGCCACCGAGACAGGGCGGAAAAACACCATATATTTT.

The rearrangement joins TRBV6-6 to TRBJ1-2; D is ambiguous. CDR3 length: 13 amino acids. Trimming stripped 6 bases from V and 3 bases from J, with 11 bases between. The V gene's germline CDR1 is MNHNY and CDR2 SVGAGI (reference sequence). The CDR3 loop reads CASSGFPDYGYTF. CDR3 nucleotides: TGTGCCAGCAGCGGGTTTCCGGACTATGGCTACACCTTC.

The rearrangement uses TRBV10-1 and TRBJ1-1, with 8 bases lining up with TRBD1. The CDR3 is 14 residues long. The J segment lost 5 bases and the V segment lost 6 bases, leaving 8 bases of the junction unmatched. Per germline, CDR1 WNHNN and CDR2 SYGVQD (reference sequence). The CDR3 DNA follows: TGCGCCAGCAGCGTCGGACAGGGAGTAACTGAAGCTTTCTTT. Its translation: CASSVGQGVTEAFF.

The chain couples TRBV7-9 to TRBJ2-1, with 8 bases aligning to TRBD2. There are 17 residues in the CDR3. Germline V gene data show CDR1 as SEHNR and CDR2 as FQNEAQ (reference sequence). The trim removed 5 bases at V and 9 bases at J, leaving 18 bases unmatched. The CDR3: CASSPLQRGRGVFEQFF. The CDR3 DNA reads as TGTGCCAGCAGCCCATTGCAACGTGGGCGGGGGGTGTTTGAGCAGTTCTTC.

The rearrangement joins TRBV19 to TRBJ1-4; D unclear. CDR3 length: 12 residues. The germline V gene encodes CDR1 LNHDA and CDR2 SQIVND (reference sequence). V lost 8 bases to trimming and J lost 8 bases, with 12 bases between them. CDR3 amino acids: CASSRELEKLFF. CDR3 nucleotides: TGTGCCAGTTCTAGGGAGCTCGAAAAACTGTTTTTT.

This chain connects TRBV5-1 to TRBJ1-3, with D uncertain. Germline CDR1 and CDR2: SGHRS and YFSETQ. Trimming left V 3 bases short and J 2 bases short, with 6 bases between. The CDR3 contains 13 residues. CDR3: CASSSAAGNTIYF. The CDR3 coding sequence is TGCGCCAGCAGCTCAGCGGCTGGAAACACCATATATTTT.

This chain joins TRBV19 and TRBJ1-6, with TRBD1 as a possible D gene (5 bases). This CDR3 contains 15 residues. Between the trimmed V and J ends, which lost 5 bases and 9 bases, there was a span of 17 bases. Germline CDR1 reads LNHDA; CDR2 reads SQIVND (reference sequence). CDR3 sequence reads: CASSPPTASGSPLHF. The CDR3 nucleotides are TGTGCCAGTAGTCCCCCGACAGCCTCGGGTTCACCCCTCCACTTT. The whole variable domain, filled in from reference TRBV19 and TRBJ1-6, reads DGGITQSPKYLFRKEGQNVTLSCEQNLNHDAMYWYRQDPGQGLRLIYYSQIVNDFQKGDIAEGYSVSREKKESFPLTVTSAQKNPTAFYLCASSPPTASGSPLHFGNGTRLTVT.

The J gene is TRBJ1-2, the V gene TRBV28; possibly TRBD1 for D (6 bases). CDR1 is MDHEN, CDR2 SYDVKM, per germline. The CDR3 spans 15 residues. With 2 bases removed from V and 4 bases from J, the gap between germline ends came to 14 bases. In DNA, the CDR3 is TGTGCCAGCAGTTTAGGGACACCGGGTCGCTATGGCTACACCTTC. Protein sequence: CASSLGTPGRYGYTF.

This chain connects TRBV19 to TRBJ1-2; 8 bases align to TRBD1. Trimming at V came to 5 bases and at J to 0 bases, leaving 5 bases not matched to a gene. Germline V gene data show CDR1 as LNHDA and CDR2 as SQIVND (reference sequence). The CDR3 extends over 15 amino acids. The CDR3 bases are TGTGCCAGTAGTCCTCGGACAGGGACTAACTATGGCTACACCTTC. Amino acid sequence: CASSPRTGTNYGYTF.

This clone was counted only a few times. The chain has TRBV5-1 and TRBJ2-4; 11 nucleotides align to TRBD2. This CDR3 comprises 14 residues. Germline V gives CDR1 SGHRS, CDR2 YFSETQ. Trimming removed 7 bases from V and 7 bases from J; junction bases left unmatched: 7. CDR3 sequence reads: CASGLAGGPNIQYF. CDR3 DNA: TGCGCCAGCGGATTAGCGGGAGGGCCGAACATTCAGTACTTC.

The chain carries TRBV5-5 and TRBJ2-2, with 9 bases lining up with TRBD2. Germline values: CDR1 SGHKS, CDR2 YYEKEE (reference sequence). The CDR3 has 16 residues. V trimming: 4 bases; J trimming: 1 base; junction bases outside the gene matches: 5. This chain's CDR3 is CASSLLAGWNTGELFF. The CDR3 bases are TGTGCCAGCAGCCTACTAGCGGGTTGGAACACCGGGGAGCTGTTTTTT. Full variable domain (rest looked up from reference TRBV5-5 and TRBJ2-2): DAGVTQSPTHLIKTRGQQVTLRCSPISGHKSVSWYQQVLGQGPQFIFQYYEKEERGRGNFPDRFSARQFPNYSSELNVNALLLGDSALYLCASSLLAGWNTGELFFGEGSRLTVL.

The V call is TRBV7-2, the J call TRBJ2-1; D uncertain. CDR1 and CDR2 (germline): SGHTA, FQGNSA. The CDR3 contains 12 residues. Between the trimmed V and J ends, which lost 5 bases and 4 bases, there was a span of 6 bases. For the CDR3, the DNA is TGTGCCAGCAGCCTACGATACAATGAGCAGTTCTTC. Protein product: CASSLRYNEQFF.

The chain has TRBV18 and TRBJ2-3; 7 bases match TRBD2. Germline V gives CDR1 KGHSH, CDR2 LQKENI. There are 14 residues in the CDR3. Losses at the gene ends were 5 bases for V and 1 base for J; bases not matched to a gene: 3. In DNA, the CDR3 is TGTGCCAGCTCAGAAACTAGCGGCACAGATACGCAGTATTTT. The encoded protein is CASSETSGTDTQYF.

V and J are TRBV21-1 and TRBJ2-5; the DNA was not compared with TRBD2, the D call given in the table. TRBV21-1 constitutes a pseudogene. The CDR3 covers 22 residues. CDR3: CASSKVKGLAGGRYSVQETQYF. The CDR3 DNA reads as TGTGCCAGCAGCAAAGTAAAGGGACTAGCGGGGGGCAGGTATTCTGTCCAAGAGACCCAGTACTTC.

The gene calls are TRBV9 and TRBJ2-7, with 7 bases that match TRBD2. The V and J ends lost 0 bases and 5 bases, in that order; junction bases with no gene match: 8. Germline V lookup: CDR1 SGDLS, CDR2 YYNGEE. This CDR3 region has 15 residues. CDR3: CASSVGQAGRNEQYF. CDR3 sequence (DNA): TGTGCCAGCAGCGTAGGGCAAGCGGGGAGAAACGAGCAGTACTTC.

J is TRBJ1-2 and V is TRBV19; 8 nucleotides align to TRBD1. Germline V CDR1 and CDR2: LNHDA, SQIVND (reference sequence). V lost 7 bases to trimming and J lost 3 bases; unmatched junction nucleotides: 7. The length of the CDR3 is 14 residues. CDR3 in amino acids: CASNAGGRDYGYTF. For the CDR3, the DNA is TGTGCCAGTAACGCAGGGGGCCGAGACTATGGCTACACCTTC.

The chain couples TRBV24-1 to TRBJ1-2; 7 bases are a match to TRBD1. V trimming: 4 bases; J trimming: 5 bases; junction bases outside the gene matches: 6. The CDR3 loop spans 14 amino acids. Germline CDR1 and CDR2: KGHDR and SFDVKD. The CDR3 spells CATSETGLGYGYTF. CDR3 bases: TGTGCCACCAGTGAGACAGGGTTGGGGTATGGCTACACCTTC.